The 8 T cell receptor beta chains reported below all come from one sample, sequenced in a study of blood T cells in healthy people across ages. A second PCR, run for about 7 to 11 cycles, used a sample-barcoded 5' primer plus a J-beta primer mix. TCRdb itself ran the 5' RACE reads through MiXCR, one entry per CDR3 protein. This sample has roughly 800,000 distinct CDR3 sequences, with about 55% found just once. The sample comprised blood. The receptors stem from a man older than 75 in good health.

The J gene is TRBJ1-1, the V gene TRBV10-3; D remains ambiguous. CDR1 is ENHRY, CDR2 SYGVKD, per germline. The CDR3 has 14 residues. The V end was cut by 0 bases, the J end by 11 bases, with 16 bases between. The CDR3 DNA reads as TGTGCCATCAGTGAGTCGATCGATCGGGCCGGGGCTTTCTTT. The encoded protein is CAISESIDRAGAFF.

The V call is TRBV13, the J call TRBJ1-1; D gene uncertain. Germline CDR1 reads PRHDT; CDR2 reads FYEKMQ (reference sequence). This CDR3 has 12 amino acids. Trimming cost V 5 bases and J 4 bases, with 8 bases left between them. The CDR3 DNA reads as TGTGCCAGCAGCGCCGTGGGCACTGAAGCTTTCTTT. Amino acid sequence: CASSAVGTEAFF. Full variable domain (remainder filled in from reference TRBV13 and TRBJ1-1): AAGVIQSPRHLIKEKRETATLKCYPIPRHDTVYWYQQGPGQDPQFLISFYEKMQSDKGSIPDRFSAQQFSDYHSELNMSSLELGDSALYFCASSAVGTEAFFGQGTRLTVV.

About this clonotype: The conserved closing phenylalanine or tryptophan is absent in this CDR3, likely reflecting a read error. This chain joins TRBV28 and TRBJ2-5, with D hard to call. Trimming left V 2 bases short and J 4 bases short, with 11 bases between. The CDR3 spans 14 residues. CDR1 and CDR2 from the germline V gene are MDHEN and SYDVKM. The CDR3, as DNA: TGTGCCAGCAGTTTACGCAGACTGACAGAGACCCAGTACTAC. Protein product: CASSLRRLTETQYY.

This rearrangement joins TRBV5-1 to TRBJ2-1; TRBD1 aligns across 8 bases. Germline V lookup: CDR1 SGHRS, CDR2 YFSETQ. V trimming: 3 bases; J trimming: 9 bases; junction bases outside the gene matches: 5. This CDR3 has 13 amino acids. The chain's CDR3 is CASSWNTGGEQFF. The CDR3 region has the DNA TGCGCCAGCAGCTGGAATACAGGGGGTGAGCAGTTCTTC.

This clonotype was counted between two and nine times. The CDR3 coding sequence is TGTGCCATCAGTGAGTCTCAGGGGGACTCCTACGAGCAGTACTTC. Its protein is CAISESQGDSYEQYF. J is TRBJ2-7 and V is TRBV10-3, with 7 bases aligning to TRBD1. V was clipped by 0 bases and J by 0 bases; unmatched bases: 2. The V gene's germline CDR1 is ENHRY and CDR2 SYGVKD. CDR3 length equals 15 residues.

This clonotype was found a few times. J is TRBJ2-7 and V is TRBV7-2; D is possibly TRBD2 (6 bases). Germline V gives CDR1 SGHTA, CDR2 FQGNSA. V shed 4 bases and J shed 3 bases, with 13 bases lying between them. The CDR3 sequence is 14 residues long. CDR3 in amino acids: CASSSGLVNYEQYF. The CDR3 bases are TGTGCCAGCAGCTCGGGACTTGTGAACTACGAGCAGTACTTC.

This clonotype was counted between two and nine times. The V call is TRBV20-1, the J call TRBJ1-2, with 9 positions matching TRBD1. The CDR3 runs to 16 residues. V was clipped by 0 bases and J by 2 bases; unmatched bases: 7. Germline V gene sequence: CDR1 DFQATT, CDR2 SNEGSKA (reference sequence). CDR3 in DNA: TGCAGTGCTAGAGATCGTGACAGGGGGTCAAACTATGGCTACACCTTC. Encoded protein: CSARDRDRGSNYGYTF.

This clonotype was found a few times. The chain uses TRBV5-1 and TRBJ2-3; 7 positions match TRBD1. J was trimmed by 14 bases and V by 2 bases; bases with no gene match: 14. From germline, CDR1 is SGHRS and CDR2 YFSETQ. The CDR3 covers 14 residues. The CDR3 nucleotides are TGCGCCAGCAGCTTACTGACAGGGAACAGATACGCGTATTTT. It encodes CASSLLTGNRYAYF.